This TCR beta chain derives from a study of OX40 agonist ivuxolimab in advanced cancers. For the study in its entirety: The costimulatory receptor OX40 (CD134) was targeted by ivuxolimab, a fully human IgG2 agonistic monoclonal antibody. Of the 50 or so patients in dose escalation, about 20 had hepatocellular carcinoma, some 15 had melanoma, 9 had renal cell carcinoma and 9 had head and neck cancer. Peripheral TCRbeta sequencing was intended to test whether TCR sequence diversity was altered and clonal T-cell expansion was caused by ivuxolimab. The paper covers the monotherapy dose-escalation part of the phase I ivuxolimab trial, which included N ≈ 50 patients. Intravenous ivuxolimab was administered to patients every 2 weeks at six dose levels: 0.01, 0.1, 0.3, 1.5, 3 and 10 mg/kg. A male proportion of 82.7% and a mean age of roughly 58 years, ranging from 23 to 79, were recorded for the dose-escalation cohort. Patients were allowed to have had prior anti-PD-1, anti-PD-L1 or anti-CTLA-4 therapy, and 40% of the dose-escalation patients had previously received checkpoint inhibitors. Partial responses occurred in three dose-escalation patients: two with cutaneous melanoma and one with hepatocellular carcinoma. Overall results and qualifications from the work: After ivuxolimab, CD8+ T cells had more expanded clones than CD4+ T cells on average. Partial responders in the 0.1-3.0 mg/kg groups had among the lowest normalized peripheral clonal expansion, especially among CD8+ T cells. At doses from 0.1 to 3.0 mg/kg, clonal expansion was seen in both CD4+ and CD8+ blood T cells between baseline and week 6. Low levels of normalized T-cell clonal expansion were also seen in some nonresponding patients. Antigen specificity was not determined for the clonally expanded peripheral T cells.

For sequencing of the TCRbeta CDR3 region, genomic DNA was extracted from the sorted cells. The immunoSEQ Assay was used to sequence the TCRbeta CDR3 regions. TCRdb carries this immuneACCESS record with in-frame sequences only. Its versions omit some clonotypes, under half of them owing to an unresolved V gene in the studies checked, with the rest unexplained. The sample table shows around 50,000 clones, and 80% to 90% are seen once. The ten most abundant clones make up nearly 0.7% of the sample. The trial excluded patients who had a history of autoimmune disease or who were on systemic immunosuppression. Peripheral blood for TCR sequencing was collected from all dose cohorts at baseline, on cycle 4 day 1, and on cycle 7 day 1. Samples were obtained from an open-label, multicenter, first-in-human phase I dose-escalation trial of ivuxolimab. Adults with locally advanced or metastatic melanoma, renal cell, hepatocellular, or head and neck squamous cell carcinoma were enrolled in the trial. Before TCR sequencing, CD4+ T cells and CD8+ T cells were sorted from peripheral blood as separate populations.

This clone came up a few times. Its binding antigen is unknown. The record has no base qualities; no much larger clone is one base away. The starting material was CD4+ or CD8+ T cells sorted from blood, obtained in a trial of the OX40 agonist ivuxolimab. The TCR was taken from an adult with an advanced solid tumor such as melanoma, head and neck, liver or kidney cancer.

The nucleotide sequence is TGTGCCAGCAGCTTAGAGGTCGCGGGGTTAGGCATTCAGTACTTC. Its translation reads: CASSLEVAGLGIQYF. The receptor chain draws on TRBV7-2 and TRBJ2-4, and possibly TRBD2, on 6 matching bases. The junction carries 16 bases between V and J, which are trimmed by 1 base and 9 bases respectively. Sequences SGHTA (CDR1) and FQGNSA (CDR2) are obtained from the germline V gene. The CDR3 holds 15 amino acids from the cysteine to the phenylalanine. The entry retains the CDR3 DNA only, 45 bases that are in frame from base 1.